This TCR beta chain emerged from a study of CD8+ T cells in alopecia areata. This CDR3 comprises 13 residues. The V end lost 4 bases, the J end lost 3 bases, and 9 bases lay between the germline ends. CDR1 and CDR2 (germline): MNHEY, SMNVEV (reference sequence). With regard to this clone: No antigen is known for it.

Study-level results: Normal skin's resident alphabeta T cells are also sequenced in scalp samples.

RNA extraction and reverse transcription yielded cDNA as sequencing template. Generated by immunoSEQ multiplex PCR, the TCRdb table keeps only in-frame clones and is missing some. The repertoire holds 100,000 to 150,000 clones, with 45% to 50% as singletons. Sequencing input: NKG2D-low CD8+ T cells sorted from blood. This sequence originates from a human donor with alopecia areata. The chain employs TRBV27 and TRBJ1-1, with D hard to call. The CDR3, as DNA: TGTGCCAGCAGTTATAGCCAGCACACTGAAGCTTTCTTT. Translating gives CASSYSQHTEAFF.